These T cell receptor beta chains were read from a single sample in a study of human T cells and chemical hapten exposure. TCRdb itself ran the RACE reads through MiXCR, one entry per CDR3 protein. The repertoire holds approximately 100,000 distinct CDR3 sequences, with 9.5% to 15% as singletons. The sample consisted of whole blood, taken in connection with sensitization to the hapten diphenylcyclopropenone (DPC). Receptors were obtained from a woman aged 45 to 65 with alopecia areata. Some clones in this sample may be carry-over from other donors' samples. Each CDR3 is given with its conserved first and last residue. The order of the fields is V gene, CDR3 protein.

v_gene: TRBV2
CDR3aa: CASIRRYNQPQHF

v_gene: TRBV24-1
CDR3aa: CATNLILRDSPASGNTIYF

v_gene: TRBV12-3/TRBV12-4
CDR3aa: CASSLVGVTEAFF

v_gene: TRBV10-3
CDR3aa: CAIRPGTGQGIRKDNEQFF

v_gene: TRBV6-6
CDR3aa: CASSYFAGGGYGYTF

v_gene: TRBV7-9
CDR3aa: CASSLDGVLNTEAFF

v_gene: TRBV3-2
CDR3aa: CASSQGTGNNQPQHF

v_gene: TRBV5-1
CDR3aa: CASSYLPSDRVGETQYF

v_gene: TRBV6-5
CDR3aa: CASSTGGLSEKLFF

v_gene: TRBV6-2/TRBV6-3
CDR3aa: CASSKNSPLHF

v_gene: TRBV28
CDR3aa: CASNAPATGNYGYTF

v_gene: TRBV10-3
CDR3aa: CAISEFLRAEETQYF

v_gene: TRBV2
CDR3aa: CASSEILSNSSPLHF

v_gene: TRBV4-3
CDR3aa: CASSPLQGTPLHF

v_gene: TRBV18
CDR3aa: CASSPGGNNEQYF

v_gene: TRBV7-9
CDR3aa: CASSLHGTSGDTGVIF

v_gene: TRBV18
CDR3aa: CASSLNSGTSGGLSYEQYF

v_gene: TRBV5-1
CDR3aa: CASSLDSSNQPQHF

v_gene: TRBV5-1
CDR3aa: CASSLEVTQYF

v_gene: TRBV6-5
CDR3aa: CASSRVYSNQPQHF

v_gene: TRBV14
CDR3aa: CASSQVRSGLEGYTF

v_gene: TRBV5-1
CDR3aa: CASSLTSGGHSYEQYF

v_gene: TRBV2
CDR3aa: CASNRQSSYNEQFF

v_gene: TRBV7-9
CDR3aa: CASSFGQVGYF

v_gene: TRBV2
CDR3aa: CASSRGSGGEQFF

v_gene: TRBV3-1
CDR3aa: CASSKFATNEKLFF

v_gene: TRBV10-1
CDR3aa: CASSEVRGTQYF

v_gene: TRBV29-1
CDR3aa: CSAEGGTSTDTQYF

v_gene: TRBV3-1
CDR3aa: CASTGAYEQYF

v_gene: TRBV7-6
CDR3aa: CASSLPADTQYF

v_gene: TRBV5-1
CDR3aa: CASSFQEPNTEAFF

v_gene: TRBV4-1
CDR3aa: CASSQGERREQYF

v_gene: TRBV6-6
CDR3aa: CASSWPNTEAFF

v_gene: TRBV12-5
CDR3aa: CASGINTEAFF

v_gene: TRBV11-2
CDR3aa: CASSFAKNIQYF

v_gene: TRBV5-1
CDR3aa: CASRLAPVLTYEQYF

v_gene: TRBV6-6
CDR3aa: CASSYSAGGVNEQFF

v_gene: TRBV5-1
CDR3aa: CASSLETGRTETQYF

v_gene: TRBV5-1
CDR3aa: CASSFVSGGYEQYF

v_gene: TRBV20-1
CDR3aa: CSAREGNFISYEQYF

v_gene: TRBV3-1
CDR3aa: CASSQLPGEGADTQYF

v_gene: TRBV6-5
CDR3aa: CASNRDRGTDTQYF